Below are 14 T cell receptor beta chains sequenced from a single sample in a study of T cells in Graves' hyperthyroidism and ophthalmopathy. Researchers amplified the TCR beta CDR3 regions from RNA transcripts. A set of HTBI primers served as the primers for a first-round RT-PCR of the TCR CDR3. TCRdb processed the multiplex PCR reads anew with MiXCR; each CDR3 protein has one entry. The sample gives 800,000 or so distinct CDR3 sequences, around 39% of which show up once; 8.9% is in the top ten. Sequenced input: blood. These receptors came from a man aged 18-30 years with Graves' hyperthyroidism.

This chain uses TRBV25-1 with TRBJ2-2, with D possibly being TRBD1 or TRBD2 (5 bases each). Germline V gene lookup returns CDR1 MGHDK and CDR2 SYGVNS. The CDR3 covers 14 residues. V gave up 6 bases and J gave up 5 bases, with 13 bases separating them. The DNA for the CDR3 is TGTGCCAGCAGCGGGGCGCCGCTAACCGGGGAGCTGTTTTTT. Its translation is CASSGAPLTGELFF.

The table lists this clonotype with a few counts. This clone may be a read error of a much larger clone one base away. J is TRBJ2-5 and V is TRBV15; 8 bases are shared with TRBD2. This CDR3 has 15 residues. Looked up from germline, CDR1 is LNHNV and CDR2 is YYDKDF (reference sequence). The CDR3 protein is CATSGDREGWETQYF. The DNA of the CDR3 is TGTGCCACCAGCGGAGATCGGGAGGGGTGGGAGACCCAGTACTTC.

Points on this clonotype: Germline and junction disagree at one end, which may indicate a read error. The J gene is TRBJ2-5, the V gene TRBV7-3, with 14 bases matching TRBD2. CDR3 length: 15 amino acids. Germline CDR1 reads SGHTA; CDR2 reads FQGTGA. The CDR3 nucleotides are TGTGCCAGCAGCTCCGGGACTAGCGGGAGAGAGATCCAGTACTTC. Its protein product is CASSSGTSGREIQYF.

This clonotype was counted a few times. V gene TRBV7-2 combines with J gene TRBJ1-4, with 7 bases that match TRBD1. Germline CDR1 SGHTA, CDR2 FQGNSA. The CDR3 spans 15 residues. Trimming removed 5 bases from V and 6 bases from J; junction bases left unmatched: 9. In DNA, the CDR3 is TGTGCCAGCAGCCGAAGACAGGGACCATATGAAAAACTGTTTTTT. Its protein product is CASSRRQGPYEKLFF.

This chain connects TRBV7-3 to TRBJ2-7; no firm D call. V shed 1 base and J shed 6 bases, with 10 bases lying between them. CDR1 and CDR2 from the germline V gene are SGHTA and FQGTGA. The CDR3 length is 13 residues. CDR3 DNA sequence: TGTGCCAGCAGCTTAATAGGGATTAGCGAGCAGTACTTC. It specifies CASSLIGISEQYF.

This chain uses TRBV3-1 with TRBJ1-2; no firm D call. Germline V gene data show CDR1 as LGHDT and CDR2 as YNNKEL (reference sequence). Deletions cut 3 bases from V and 8 bases from J, with 13 bases between. This CDR3 is 13 amino acids long. CDR3: CASSQRRLGGYTF. The CDR3 coding sequence is TGTGCCAGCAGCCAGAGGAGGCTGGGAGGCTACACCTTC.

This clonotype has at least ten counts. The chain joins TRBV10-3 to TRBJ2-2; tentatively, D is TRBD1 (5 bases). This CDR3 is 15 amino acids long. Germline CDR1 is ENHRY and CDR2 is SYGVKD. V lost 8 bases, J lost 2 bases, and 15 bases lay in between. CDR3 in amino acids: CAIRREQGNTGELFF. Here the CDR3 DNA reads TGTGCCATCCGACGTGAGCAGGGTAACACCGGGGAGCTGTTTTTT.

DNA of the CDR3: TGTGCCAGCAGCTCAGTGGCTAGCGTTGCGAACACCGGGGAGCTGTTTTTT. It yields the protein CASSSVASVANTGELFF. The chain recombines TRBV11-2 with TRBJ2-2; D is possibly TRBD2 (6 bases). The germline V gene encodes CDR1 SGHAT and CDR2 FQNNGV. The CDR3 length is 17 residues. V was clipped by 4 bases and J by 0 bases, with 15 bases between them.

The table lists this clonotype with many counts. In nucleotides, the CDR3 is TGTGCCAGCAGCTTCGCACGGAACAATTCACCCCTCCACTTT. Its protein product is CASSFARNNSPLHF. The chain carries TRBV7-3 and TRBJ1-6, with D unclear. This CDR3 has 14 residues. With 3 bases removed from V and 7 bases from J, the gap between germline ends came to 10 bases. The germline gives CDR1 SGHTA, CDR2 FQGTGA.

Only a few counts were recorded for this clonotype. V and J are TRBV7-9 and TRBJ1-2; 8 nucleotides match TRBD1. CDR1 is SEHNR, CDR2 FQNEAQ, per germline (reference sequence). The CDR3 length is 15 residues. The junction had 11 bases not matched to a gene; V was cut back by 5 bases and J by 6 bases. Written as DNA, the CDR3 is TGTGCCAGCAGCCTCCTTCAGGGGGCTGACCATGGCTACACCTTC. Residues: CASSLLQGADHGYTF.

The table lists this clonotype with a few counts. V gene TRBV7-3 combines with J gene TRBJ2-2, with D maybe TRBD2 (6 bases). The CDR3 is 15 amino acids. V dropped 2 bases and J dropped 6 bases, with 13 bases sitting between them. Germline assignment: CDR1 SGHTA and CDR2 FQGTGA. For the CDR3, the DNA is TGTGCCAGCAGCTTACGGGACTCTCTCCCCGGGGAGCTGTTTTTT. Protein product: CASSLRDSLPGELFF.

This clonotype was picked up a small number of times. The rearrangement links TRBV7-9 to TRBJ1-2, with D perhaps TRBD1 (5 bases). The V and J ends lost 5 bases and 8 bases respectively, with 21 bases between them. CDR1 is SEHNR, CDR2 FQNEAQ, per germline (reference sequence). CDR3 size: 15 residues. Here the CDR3 DNA reads TGTGCCAGCAGCCCCTCTGGGGGTGAAGAGGGAGGCTACACCTTC. It codes for CASSPSGGEEGGYTF.

This clonotype was seen repeatedly, ten times or more. This chain joins TRBV10-3 and TRBJ2-7; D assignment may be TRBD1 or TRBD2 (7 bases each). The germline V and J ends were trimmed by 4 bases and 7 bases, with 14 bases remaining between them. This CDR3 has 13 residues. Germline V CDR1 and CDR2: ENHRY, SYGVKD. The CDR3 spells CAISVTGEGEQYF. DNA for the CDR3: TGTGCCATCAGTGTTACAGGGGAGGGAGAGCAGTACTTC.

V is TRBV6-5 and J is TRBJ2-7; D possibly corresponds to TRBD1 (6 bases). The CDR3 spans 12 residues. V was shortened by 6 bases and J by 6 bases, with 12 bases between the two germline ends. Germline V gene sequence: CDR1 MNHEY, CDR2 SVGAGI. CDR3 sequence: CASRTGMREQYF. The CDR3, as DNA: TGTGCCAGCAGAACAGGGATGCGCGAGCAGTACTTC.